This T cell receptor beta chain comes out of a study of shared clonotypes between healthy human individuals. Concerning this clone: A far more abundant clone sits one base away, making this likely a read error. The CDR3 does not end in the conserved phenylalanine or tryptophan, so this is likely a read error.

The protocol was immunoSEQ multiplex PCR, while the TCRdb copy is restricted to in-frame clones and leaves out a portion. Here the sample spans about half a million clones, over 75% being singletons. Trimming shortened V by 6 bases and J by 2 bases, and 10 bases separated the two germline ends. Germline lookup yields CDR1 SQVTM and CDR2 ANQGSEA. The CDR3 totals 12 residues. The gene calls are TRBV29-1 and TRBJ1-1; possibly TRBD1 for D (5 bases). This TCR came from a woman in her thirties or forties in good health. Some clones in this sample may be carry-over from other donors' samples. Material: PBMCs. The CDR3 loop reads CSVGDSNTEAFS. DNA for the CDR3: TGCAGCGTCGGTGACAGTAACACTGAAGCTTTCTCT.